Listed below are T cell receptor beta chains from one sample, sequenced in a study of metastatic and nonmetastatic thyroid tumors. From the PCR reads, TCRdb re-called clones with MiXCR. The table lists 40,000 or so clones, roughly 27% of them singletons. The source material was blood. Every receptor here comes from a female donor with papillary thyroid cancer or a benign thyroid nodule (not recorded which). Some clones in this sample may be carry-over from other donors' samples. CDR3s include the opening cysteine and the closing phenylalanine or tryptophan. The order of the fields is V gene, J gene, D gene, clone size, CDR3 DNA, CDR3 protein. The D gene is left open where the match is weak. Some rows mark clone size as missing; the rest say once, few, many or name a class of expanded clone.

TRBV7-9	TRBJ1-5	TRBD1	many	TGTGCCAGCAGCTCAGGGGGCCAGCCCCAGCATTTT	CASSSGGQPQHF
TRBV20-1	TRBJ2-6	NA	many	TGCAGTGCTAGCCAGAGCTCTGGGGCCAACGTCCTGACTTTC	CSASQSSGANVLTF
TRBV12-3/TRBV12-4	TRBJ2-3	NA	many	TGTGCCAGCAGCCCCAACACAGATACGCAGTATTTT	CASSPNTDTQYF
TRBV24-1	TRBJ2-3	NA	NA	TGTGCCACTTCACCGACAGGGACTAGCACAGATACGCAGTATTTT	CATSPTGTSTDTQYF
TRBV9	TRBJ2-2	TRBD2	many	TGTGCCAGCAGCACACCGGGACTAGCGGGAGTCACCGGGGAGCTGTTTTTT	CASSTPGLAGVTGELFF
TRBV7-2	TRBJ2-7	NA	many	TGTGCCAGCAGCTTAGTCCCCAACGAGCAGTACTTC	CASSLVPNEQYF
TRBV9	TRBJ1-1	NA	NA	TGTGCCAGCAGCGCGACAGCTAACACTGAAGCTTTCTTT	CASSATANTEAFF
TRBV11-1	TRBJ2-3	NA	many	TGTGCCAGCAGCTTAACCGGGACTCTTACAGATACGCAGTATTTT	CASSLTGTLTDTQYF
TRBV19	TRBJ1-5	NA	many	TGTGCCAGTATGCTTGGGGTAGGCGGCAATCAGCCCCAGCATTTT	CASMLGVGGNQPQHF
TRBV5-1	TRBJ2-1	NA	NA	TGCGCCAGCAGCTTGGGGAACTCCTACAATGAGCAGTTCTTC	CASSLGNSYNEQFF
TRBV7-9	TRBJ1-1	NA	medium-sized	TGTGCCAGCAAAACTCGGGCCGAGACGCACAACACTGAAGCTTTCTTT	CASKTRAETHNTEAFF
TRBV6-1	TRBJ1-4	TRBD1	many	TGTGCCAGCAAAGACAGGGGAGCTGTTCGTGAAAAACTGTTTTTT	CASKDRGAVREKLFF
TRBV6-1	TRBJ2-7	NA	few	TGTGCCAGCAGTGAGAGAGGGGACCACTCCTACGAGCAGTACTTC	CASSERGDHSYEQYF
TRBV30	TRBJ2-7	TRBD1	NA	TGTGCCTGGAGGACTCCGGGACAGGGGGCATACGAGCAGTACTTC	CAWRTPGQGAYEQYF
TRBV11-3	TRBJ2-5	TRBD1	many	TGTGCCAGCAGCCCGGGACAGGGACTGCAAGAGACCCAGTACTTC	CASSPGQGLQETQYF
TRBV10-2	TRBJ2-3	NA	many	TGCGCCAGCGACGAGACGCTCATTGGGACAGATACGCAGTATTTT	CASDETLIGTDTQYF
TRBV6-4	TRBJ2-3	TRBD2	medium-sized	TGTGCCAGCAGTCTTTCTGCGGGAGGTTCCACAGATACGCAGTATTTT	CASSLSAGGSTDTQYF